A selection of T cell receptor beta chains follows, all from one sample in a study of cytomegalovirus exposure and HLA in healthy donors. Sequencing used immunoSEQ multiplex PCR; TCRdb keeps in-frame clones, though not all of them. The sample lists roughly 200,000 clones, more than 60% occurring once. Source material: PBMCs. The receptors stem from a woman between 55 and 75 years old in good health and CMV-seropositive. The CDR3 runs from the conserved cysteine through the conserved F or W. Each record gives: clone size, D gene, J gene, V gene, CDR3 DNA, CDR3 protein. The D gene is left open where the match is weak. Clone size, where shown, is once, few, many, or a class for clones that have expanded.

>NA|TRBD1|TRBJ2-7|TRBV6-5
TGTGCCAGCAGCAAGACAGGGGGGGGTTGGTACGAGCAGTACTTC
CASSKTGGGWYEQYF
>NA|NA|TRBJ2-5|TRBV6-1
TGTGCCAGCACCACTGGTCGACAGAAGGCAGAGACCCAGTACTTC
CASTTGRQKAETQYF
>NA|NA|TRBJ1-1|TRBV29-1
TGCAGCGTTGTCAGGAACACTGAAGCTTTCTTT
CSVVRNTEAFF
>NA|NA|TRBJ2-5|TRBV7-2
TGTGCCAGCAGCTACCGACCAGGGGAGACCCAGTACTTC
CASSYRPGETQYF
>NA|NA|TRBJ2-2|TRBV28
TGTGCCAGCAGGTGGGGGCGTTCCGGGGAGCTGTTTTTT
CASRWGRSGELFF
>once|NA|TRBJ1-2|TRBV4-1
TGCGCCGGCAGCCAAGGAACGTACTCGAGCGGCTACACCTTC
CAGSQGTYSSGYTF
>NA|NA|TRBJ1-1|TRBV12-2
TGTGCAAGTCGCTTAGCGCTTTACAGCTACACTGAAGCTTTCTTT
CASRLALYSYTEAFF
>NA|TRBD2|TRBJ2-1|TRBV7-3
TGTGCCAGCAGCCTAAGCGGGGGGGCCAATGAGCAGTTCTTC
CASSLSGGANEQFF
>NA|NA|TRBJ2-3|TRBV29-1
TGCAGCGCTATGACTGATGCAGATACGCAGTATTTT
CSAMTDADTQYF
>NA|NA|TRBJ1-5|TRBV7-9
TGTGCCAGCAGCAAGGGGGATCAGCCCCAGCATTTT
CASSKGDQPQHF
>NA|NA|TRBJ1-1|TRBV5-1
TGCGCCAGCAGCTTAACGGGGGAGAACACTGAAGCTTTCTTT
CASSLTGENTEAFF
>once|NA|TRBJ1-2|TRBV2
TGTGCCAGCAGTCAACAGGGTAACTATGGCTACACCTTC
CASSQQGNYGYTF
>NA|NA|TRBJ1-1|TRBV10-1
TGCGCCAGCAGTGCCGTTTCACGGACTGAAGCTTTCTTT
CASSAVSRTEAFF
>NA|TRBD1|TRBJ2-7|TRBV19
TGTGCCAGTAGTACCCGGGACAGGGGGCCCTACGAGCAGTACTTC
CASSTRDRGPYEQYF
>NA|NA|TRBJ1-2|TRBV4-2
TGTGCCAGCAGCCAAGATCGAAGCTACTATGGCTACACCTTC
CASSQDRSYYGYTF
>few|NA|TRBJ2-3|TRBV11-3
TGTGCCAGCAGCCTTGGGCCAGGCACAGATACGCAGTATTTT
CASSLGPGTDTQYF
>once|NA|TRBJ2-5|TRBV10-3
TGTGCCATCAGTGAGTCTAGGGGGTGGCAGACCCAGTACTTC
CAISESRGWQTQYF
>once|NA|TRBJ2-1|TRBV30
TGTGCCTGGAGGGGTCGCGGGGGCAAAGGAAGTCTGCATGAGCAGTTCTTC
CAWRGRGGKGSLHEQFF
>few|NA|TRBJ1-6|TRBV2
TGTGCCAGCAGCCCACAGGGCCGTGGCCTCCACTTT
CASSPQGRGLHF
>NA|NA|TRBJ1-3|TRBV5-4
TGTGCCAGCAGCAATGGAGGGGTCTCTGGAAACACCATATATTTT
CASSNGGVSGNTIYF
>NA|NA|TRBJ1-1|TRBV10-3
TGTGCCATCAGGACCCAGGGCGGTGAAGCTTTCTTT
CAIRTQGGEAFF
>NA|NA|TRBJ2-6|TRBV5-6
TGTGCCAGCAGCTTCCTGTACTCTGGGGCCAACGTCCTGACTTTC
CASSFLYSGANVLTF
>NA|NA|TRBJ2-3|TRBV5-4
TGTGCCAGCCGCCTAGGGGTCTCTAGCACAGATACGCAGTATTTT
CASRLGVSSTDTQYF
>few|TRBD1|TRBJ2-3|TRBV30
TGTGCCTGGAGTGCAGGGGGAGCAGATACGCAGTATTTT
CAWSAGGADTQYF
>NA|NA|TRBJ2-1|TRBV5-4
TGTGCCAGCAGCTGGACGGCCAGGGATAATGAGCAGTTCTTC
CASSWTARDNEQFF
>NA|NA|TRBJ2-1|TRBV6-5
TGTGCCAGCAGTTCGAACTCGGAGGGTTTTGAGCAGTTCTTC
CASSSNSEGFEQFF
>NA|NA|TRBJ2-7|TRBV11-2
TGTGCCAGCAGTCAGCAGGGGGAGCAGTACTTC
CASSQQGEQYF
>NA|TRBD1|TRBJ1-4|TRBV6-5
TGTGCCAGCAGATCAGGGGGAAGTGGTGAAAAACTGTTTTTT
CASRSGGSGEKLFF
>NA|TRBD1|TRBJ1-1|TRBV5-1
TGCGCCAGCAGCTCCGGACAGGGTTCGGCCACTGAAGCTTTCTTT
CASSSGQGSATEAFF
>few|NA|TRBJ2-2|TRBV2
TGTGCCAGCAGTGAAGCGAACAGTTACACCGGGGAGCTGTTTTTT
CASSEANSYTGELFF
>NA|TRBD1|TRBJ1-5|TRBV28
TGTGCCAGCCTGACAGGGGAGTGGAGCAATCAGCCCCAGCATTTT
CASLTGEWSNQPQHF
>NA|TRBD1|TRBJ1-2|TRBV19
TGTGCCAGTAGTTTACGGGACAGGCCCAACTATGGCTACACCTTC
CASSLRDRPNYGYTF
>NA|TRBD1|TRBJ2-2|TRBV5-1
TGCGCCAGCAGTTGGGACAGCAACACCGGGGAGCTGTTTTTT
CASSWDSNTGELFF
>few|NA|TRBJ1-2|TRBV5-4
TGTGCCAGCAGCTTGGTTTCGGAGTCCTATGGCTACACCTTC
CASSLVSESYGYTF
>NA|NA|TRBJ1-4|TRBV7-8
TGTGCCAGCAGTCGTCTAATGGGCCCAACTAATGAAAAACTGTTTTTT
CASSRLMGPTNEKLFF
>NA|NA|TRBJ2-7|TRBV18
TGTGCCAGCTCACCGCCAGGACGGGGTCGCGGCGAGCAGTACTTC
CASSPPGRGRGEQYF
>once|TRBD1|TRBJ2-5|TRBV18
TGTGCCAGTCGAAGGGACAGGGGGCAAGAGACCCAGTACTTC
CASRRDRGQETQYF
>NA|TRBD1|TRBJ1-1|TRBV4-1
TGCGCCAGCAGCCAAGAGTACAGGGGAGACACTGAAGCTTTCTTT
CASSQEYRGDTEAFF
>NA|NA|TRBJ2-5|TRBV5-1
TGCGCCAGCAGCGTCCAGGGGGAGACCCAGTACTTC
CASSVQGETQYF
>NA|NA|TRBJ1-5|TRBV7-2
TGTGCCAGCAGCCCTCCCCGGGGGAATCAGCCCCAGCATTTT
CASSPPRGNQPQHF
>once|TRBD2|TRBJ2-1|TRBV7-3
TGTGCCAGCAGTCCGGGGGGGTCAGGCTCCTACAATGAGCAGTTCTTC
CASSPGGSGSYNEQFF
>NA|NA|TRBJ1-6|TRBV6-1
TGTGCCAGCAGTGAAGCGTCCATTGATTCACCCCTCCACTTT
CASSEASIDSPLHF
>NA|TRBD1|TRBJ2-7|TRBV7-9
TGTGCCAGCAACCGGGACAGCCCGTCCTACGAGCAGTACTTC
CASNRDSPSYEQYF
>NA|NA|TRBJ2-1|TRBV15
TGTGCCACTCAGGGGGGAGACAATGAGCAGTTCTTC
CATQGGDNEQFF
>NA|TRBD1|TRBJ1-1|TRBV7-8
TGTGCCAGCAGCTCAACAGGGGCCACTGAAGCTTTCTTT
CASSSTGATEAFF
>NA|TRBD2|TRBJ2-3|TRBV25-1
TGTGCCAGCAGTGGGTTAGCGGGAGGGCCACAGGAAGATACGCAGTATTTT
CASSGLAGGPQEDTQYF
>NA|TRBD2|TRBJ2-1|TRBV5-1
TGCGCCAGCAGCTTGGGGGGTACGGGAGGGCCGCAGAATGAGCAGTTCTTC
CASSLGGTGGPQNEQFF
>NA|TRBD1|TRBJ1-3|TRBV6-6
TGTGCCAGCAGTCCTACAGGGGACACCATATATTTT
CASSPTGDTIYF